The 13 T cell receptor beta chains below all came from one sample that was sequenced in a study of somatic mutations in cytotoxic T cells in rheumatoid arthritis. Profiled with immunoSEQ multiplex PCR; TCRdb holds only in-frame clones, not every one. In the table there are 15,000 to 20,000 clones, over 75% of which are singletons. The sequenced sample consisted of CD8+ T cells sorted from blood. The receptors were sampled from a man younger than 35 with rheumatoid arthritis.

Details on this clone: The same CDR3 also results from other DNA sequences found in this sample. The chain couples TRBV29-1 to TRBJ2-7; 8 positions match TRBD2. The trim removed 7 bases at V and 7 bases at J, leaving 12 bases unmatched. CDR1 and CDR2 from the germline V gene are SQVTM and ANQGSEA. The CDR3 has 13 amino acids. The CDR3 nucleotides are TGCAGCGCTTCGGGGGGGGCGATTGGGGAGCAGTACTTC. Protein: CSASGGAIGEQYF.

The chain is built from TRBV13 and TRBJ1-2, with D possibly TRBD1 on 5 matching bases. Germline V gene data show CDR1 as PRHDT and CDR2 as FYEKMQ (reference sequence). The CDR3 loop spans 14 amino acids. Trimming pared 4 bases from V and 6 bases from J, leaving 15 bases between. CDR3 sequence reads: CASSSGRGIDGYTF. The CDR3 DNA reads TGTGCCAGCAGCTCGGGACGGGGAATTGATGGCTACACCTTC.

This sequence joins TRBV7-8 and TRBJ1-6; D remains ambiguous. The V gene lost 1 base and the J gene lost 9 bases, with 13 bases spanning the gap. Germline values: CDR1 SGHVS, CDR2 FQNEAQ. There are 15 residues in the CDR3. CDR3 in amino acids: CASSLGRIGTSPLHF. Here the CDR3 DNA reads TGTGCCAGCAGCTTAGGACGGATTGGAACTTCACCCCTCCACTTT.

This chain uses TRBV27 with TRBJ2-6; no clear D. Trimming pared 6 bases from V and 0 bases from J, leaving 3 bases between. This CDR3 spans 13 amino acids. Germline CDR1 and CDR2: MNHEY and SMNVEV (reference sequence). The CDR3 sequence: CASRFSGANVLTF. The CDR3 bases are TGTGCCAGCAGGTTCTCTGGGGCCAACGTCCTGACTTTC.

The chain joins TRBV5-6 to TRBJ2-7; possible D gene TRBD2, 6 bases. Germline V gene data show CDR1 as SGHDT and CDR2 as YYEEEE. Trimming took off 2 bases at V and 2 bases at J, with 14 bases between the two ends. The CDR3 is 15 residues long. CDR3 DNA: TGTGCCAGCAGCTTCACCCCGGGAGAGACCTACGAGCAGTACTTC. Protein: CASSFTPGETYEQYF.

This clone has more than one count but fewer than ten. This chain links TRBV7-6 with TRBJ1-2; no firm D call. The CDR3 loop spans 15 amino acids. Trimming pared 1 base from V and 4 bases from J, leaving 13 bases between. The germline V gene encodes CDR1 SGHVS and CDR2 FNYEAQ. The CDR3 sequence: CASSLEPSGSYGYTF. The CDR3 nucleotides read TGTGCCAGCAGCTTAGAACCATCAGGTTCCTATGGCTACACCTTC. Filled out from reference TRBV7-6 and TRBJ1-2, the complete variable domain reads GAGVSQSPRYKVTKRGQDVALRCDPISGHVSLYWYRQALGQGPEFLTYFNYEAQQDKSGLPNDRFSAERPEGSISTLTIQRTEQRDSAMYRCASSLEPSGSYGYTFGSGTRLTVV.

The V and J genes are TRBV4-1 and TRBJ2-7; the D is unclear. The CDR3 sequence is 15 residues long. Trimming removed 0 bases at V and 0 bases at J, with 9 bases between. Germline V gene data show CDR1 as MGHRA and CDR2 as YSYEKL. The CDR3 DNA reads TGCGCCAGCAGCCAAGATGAAGGGCCCTCCTACGAGCAGTACTTC. Translated, it gives CASSQDEGPSYEQYF.

This rearrangement joins TRBV27 to TRBJ1-5; D gene uncertain. The CDR3 totals 13 residues. The V end lost 5 bases, the J end lost 2 bases, and 7 bases lay between the germline ends. The germline V gene has CDR1 MNHEY and CDR2 SMNVEV (reference sequence). The CDR3 bases are TGTGCCAGCAGTGCGGAAGGCAATCAGCCCCAGCATTTT. It yields the protein CASSAEGNQPQHF.

This clone was found once. The chain combines TRBV20-1 with TRBJ1-2, with unresolved D. The CDR3 runs 10 residues. Germline assignment: CDR1 DFQATT and CDR2 SNEGSKA (reference sequence). Between the trimmed V and J ends, which lost 3 bases and 4 bases, there was a span of 3 bases. The CDR3 protein is CSASPYGYTF. The DNA of the CDR3 is TGCAGTGCTAGTCCCTATGGCTACACCTTC.

This clone has more than one count but fewer than ten. The chain recombines TRBV7-9 with TRBJ1-5; D is ambiguous. Looked up from germline, CDR1 is SEHNR and CDR2 is FQNEAQ (reference sequence). This CDR3 is 16 amino acids long. Trimming pared 3 bases from V and 1 base from J, leaving 13 bases between. The CDR3 bases are TGTGCCAGCAGCTTGGGAGGGTTGTGGAGCAATCAGCCCCAGCATTTT. Protein: CASSLGGLWSNQPQHF.

This chain uses TRBV28 with TRBJ2-7; 7 bases are a match to TRBD1. The V segment lost 6 bases and the J segment 2 bases; nucleotides outside the gene matches: 7. Germline V gene sequence: CDR1 MDHEN, CDR2 SYDVKM. This CDR3 has 14 amino acids. CDR3 in amino acids: CASSDPGQTYEQYF. The CDR3 DNA reads TGTGCCAGCAGCGATCCGGGACAGACCTACGAGCAGTACTTC.

The CDR3 DNA sequence: TGTGCCAGCAGTTTAAAGGGTCCGACAGGGTTCTCCTACGAGCAGTACTTC. Translation gives CASSLKGPTGFSYEQYF. The chain joins TRBV27 to TRBJ2-7; TRBD1 agrees at 7 bases. CDR3 length: 17 amino acids. V was pared by 2 bases and J by 0 bases, with 10 bases of the junction left unmatched. In germline, CDR1 is MNHEY, CDR2 SMNVEV (reference sequence).

The chain links TRBV30 to TRBJ2-5; 9 bases match TRBD1. J gave up 1 base and V 2 bases, and 8 bases lay outside the gene matches. CDR3 length: 16 amino acids. Per germline, CDR1 GTSNPN and CDR2 SVGIG (reference sequence). The DNA for the CDR3 is TGTGCCTGGAGTATCCGGACAGGGGCTATCCAAGAGACCCAGTACTTC. It codes for CAWSIRTGAIQETQYF. Complete variable domain (other parts from reference TRBV30 and TRBJ2-5): SQTIHQWPATLVQPVGSPLSLECTVEGTSNPNLYWYRQAAGRGLQLLFYSVGIGQISSEVPQNLSASRPQDRQFILSSKKLLLSDSGFYLCAWSIRTGAIQETQYFGPGTRLLVL.